This is a list of T cell receptor beta chains from one sample in a study of Graves' ophthalmopathy and Graves' hyperthyroidism. TCRdb re-analysed the multiplex PCR reads in MiXCR, keeping a single row per CDR3 protein. The sample lists 900,000 to 1,200,000 distinct CDR3 sequences, about 38% occurring once. The sequenced sample consisted of peripheral blood or thyroid tissue (not recorded which). The origin of the receptors is an adult man with Graves' hyperthyroidism. Both conserved end residues are part of each CDR3. A D gene is named only where the DNA matches it firmly. Clone size is shown for a subset of rows, as once, few, many or a class of expanded clone.

.	TRBV7-8	TRBJ1-6	.	CASIEGNPQSPLHF	TGTGCCAGCATCGAGGGAAATCCGCAATCACCCCTCCACTTT
.	TRBV28	TRBJ1-1	few	CASIGHMNTEAFF	TGTGCCAGCATAGGGCACATGAACACTGAAGCTTTCTTT
TRBD1	TRBV11-2	TRBJ2-7	once	CASGQGFFYEQYF	TGTGCCAGCGGACAGGGTTTTTTCTACGAGCAGTACTTC
.	TRBV2	TRBJ2-2	many	CASRRETGELFF	TGTGCCAGCAGGAGAGAGACCGGGGAGCTGTTTTTT
.	TRBV10-3	TRBJ1-2	.	CAISDRGAGGYTF	TGTGCCATCAGTGATCGGGGGGCGGGCGGCTACACCTTC
.	TRBV14	TRBJ2-2	few	CASSQDGLALGRTGELFF	TGTGCCAGCAGCCAAGACGGTCTGGCTCTCGGTCGCACCGGGGAGCTGTTTTTT
TRBD1	TRBV20-1	TRBJ2-7	few	CSARTLGQVTYEQYF	TGCAGTGCTAGAACATTAGGACAGGTCACCTACGAGCAGTACTTC
.	TRBV7-3	TRBJ1-1	few	CASSLTSDRGEAFF	TGTGCCAGCAGCTTAACGAGCGACCGGGGAGAAGCTTTCTTT
.	TRBV4-1	TRBJ2-5	many	CASSAGGRAQETQYF	TGCGCCAGCAGCGCCGGGGGCAGGGCCCAAGAGACCCAGTACTTC
TRBD1	TRBV4-1	TRBJ1-2	once	CASSHRQGEDYGYTF	TGCGCCAGCAGCCACCGACAGGGAGAGGACTATGGCTACACCTTC
TRBD2	TRBV7-9	TRBJ2-7	.	CASSLGLILRASGDSYEQYF	TGTGCCAGCAGCTTAGGGCTAATTTTGCGCGCTAGCGGGGACTCCTACGAGCAGTACTTC
TRBD1	TRBV7-2	TRBJ1-1	.	CASSLAGGAVTEAFF	TGTGCCAGCAGCTTAGCAGGGGGCGCCGTCACTGAAGCTTTCTTT
.	TRBV7-9	TRBJ1-3	.	CASSPRTRAGNTIYF	TGCGCCAGCAGCCCCAGGACACGAGCGGGAAACACCATATATTTT
.	TRBV7-6	TRBJ2-2	many	CASSLVSGSNTGELFF	TGTGCCAGCAGCTTAGTATCAGGGTCGAACACCGGGGAGCTGTTTTTT
.	TRBV10-3	TRBJ1-6	many	CATMNEGSYNSPLHF	TGTGCCACCATGAATGAGGGATCCTATAATTCACCCCTCCACTTT
TRBD1	TRBV9	TRBJ2-7	many	CASGGTGIHEQYF	TGTGCCAGCGGGGGGACAGGCATCCACGAGCAGTACTTC
TRBD1	TRBV4-1	TRBJ1-5	many	CASSQDGTGGNQPQHF	TGCGCCAGCAGCCAAGACGGAACAGGGGGCAATCAGCCCCAGCATTTT
TRBD1	TRBV30	TRBJ1-2	.	CAWSVMDRGYGYTF	TGTGCCTGGAGTGTAATGGACAGGGGCTATGGCTACACCTTC
.	TRBV7-2	TRBJ2-7	many	CASSHLSEQYF	TGTGCCAGCAGCCATCTCTCCGAGCAGTACTTC
.	TRBV10-2	TRBJ2-7	many	CASSPRPGAYEQYF	TGCGCCAGCAGCCCCCGCCCCGGGGCCTACGAGCAGTACTTC
TRBD1	TRBV6-6	TRBJ2-7	.	CASSYTKGGYDQYF	TGTGCCAGCAGTTATACCAAAGGGGGCTACGATCAGTACTTC
.	TRBV5-6	TRBJ2-2	many	CASSLFSGRFTGELFF	TGTGCCAGCAGCTTGTTTTCAGGCCGGTTCACCGGGGAGCTGTTTTTT
TRBD2	TRBV29-1	TRBJ2-7	.	CSGGLAGGYEQYF	TGCAGCGGGGGACTAGCGGGTGGCTACGAGCAGTACTTC
.	TRBV12-3/TRBV12-4	TRBJ1-4	many	CASSFQVATNEKLFF	TGTGCCAGCAGTTTCCAGGTTGCAACTAATGAAAAACTGTTTTTT
TRBD2	TRBV13	TRBJ2-7	.	CASSLVLAGEHEQYF	TGTGCCAGCAGCTTAGTACTAGCGGGAGAACACGAGCAGTACTTC
TRBD1	TRBV9	TRBJ2-7	.	CASSRDRGTQTYEQYF	TGTGCCAGCAGCCGAGACAGGGGGACCCAGACCTACGAGCAGTACTTC
TRBD1	TRBV12-3/TRBV12-4	TRBJ1-5	few	CASSDRGPNQPQHF	TGTGCCAGCAGTGACAGGGGACCCAATCAGCCCCAGCATTTT
.	TRBV12-3/TRBV12-4	TRBJ1-2	many	CASSLMQGPYGYTF	TGTGCCAGCAGTTTAATGCAGGGGCCCTATGGCTACACCTTC
TRBD2	TRBV19	TRBJ2-7	.	CASSIGASSGGEQYF	TGTGCCAGTAGTATAGGGGCGTCTAGCGGGGGCGAGCAGTACTTC
TRBD1	TRBV4-3	TRBJ1-2	many	CASSQVGDSNYGYTF	TGCGCCAGCAGCCAAGTTGGGGACAGTAACTATGGCTACACCTTC
.	TRBV12-3/TRBV12-4	TRBJ1-5	.	CASSLESGGSPQHF	TGTGCCAGCAGTTTAGAAAGCGGAGGATCGCCCCAGCATTTT
.	TRBV29-1	TRBJ2-5	few	CSATGRFSDRGKIKTQYF	TGCAGCGCCACAGGTCGGTTTTCAGACAGAGGCAAGATAAAGACCCAGTACTTC
.	TRBV20-1	TRBJ2-7	once	CSTSGGASYEQYF	TGCAGTACCTCCGGCGGGGCCTCCTACGAGCAGTACTTC
.	TRBV20-1	TRBJ1-1	many	CSAGNTEAFF	TGCAGTGCCGGGAACACTGAAGCTTTCTTT
TRBD1	TRBV6-6	TRBJ2-2	few	CASPRTGLATGELFF	TGTGCCAGCCCCCGGACAGGGTTAGCTACCGGGGAGCTGTTTTTT
.	TRBV7-7	TRBJ2-2	many	CASSFEVGELFF	TGTGCCAGCAGCTTCGAAGTGGGGGAGCTGTTTTTT
TRBD1	TRBV7-8	TRBJ2-5	many	CASSLTTGTGLKTQYF	TGTGCCAGCAGCCTGACGACCGGGACAGGGTTAAAGACCCAGTACTTC
.	TRBV19	TRBJ2-7	.	CASRSRDSPYEQYF	TGTGCCAGTAGAAGCCGGGACTCACCCTACGAGCAGTACTTC
.	TRBV7-8	TRBJ1-6	many	CASTSHPAGSPLHF	TGTGCCAGCACCTCCCACCCGGCCGGTTCACCCCTCCACTTT
.	TRBV12-3/TRBV12-4	TRBJ2-7	many	CASSLRGPTYEQYF	TGTGCCAGCAGTTTACGGGGACCTACTTACGAGCAGTACTTC
.	TRBV10-3	TRBJ1-4	.	CAHKADKGVEKLFF	TGTGCCCATAAGGCGGACAAGGGTGTTGAAAAACTGTTTTTT
.	TRBV9	TRBJ1-4	.	CASSQSTTNEKLFF	TGTGCCAGCAGCCAATCCACAACTAATGAAAAACTGTTTTTT
.	TRBV2	TRBJ2-7	once	CASQPGISYEQYF	TGTGCCAGCCAACCAGGGATTTCCTACGAGCAGTACTTC
.	TRBV29-1	TRBJ1-2	many	CSVDGGHYGYTF	TGCAGCGTTGACGGGGGTCACTATGGCTACACCTTC
.	TRBV24-1	TRBJ1-2	many	CATSDRKASYGYTF	TGTGCCACCTCGGACCGAAAGGCTTCCTATGGCTACACCTTC
.	TRBV29-1	TRBJ1-1	few	CSVTANTEAFF	TGCAGCGTTACAGCCAACACTGAAGCTTTCTTT
.	TRBV5-1	TRBJ1-1	many	CASSLIAGTHSTEAFF	TGCGCCAGCAGCTTGATAGCCGGGACGCACTCCACTGAAGCTTTCTTT
.	TRBV20-1	TRBJ2-5	many	CSAREIQYF	TGCAGTGCTAGAGAGATCCAGTACTTC
.	TRBV30	TRBJ2-2	few	CAWELGANTGELFF	TGTGCCTGGGAGTTGGGGGCGAACACCGGGGAGCTGTTTTTT
.	TRBV6-1	TRBJ2-3	.	CASSELGGDTQYF	TGTGCCAGCAGCGAACTAGGGGGGGATACGCAGTATTTT
.	TRBV7-9	TRBJ2-5	.	CASRETGVARSTQYF	TGTGCCAGCAGGGAGACGGGGGTAGCGAGGTCGACCCAGTACTTC
.	TRBV7-9	TRBJ1-2	once	CASSLDGVAGYTF	TGTGCCAGCAGCTTAGACGGGGTAGCTGGCTACACCTTC